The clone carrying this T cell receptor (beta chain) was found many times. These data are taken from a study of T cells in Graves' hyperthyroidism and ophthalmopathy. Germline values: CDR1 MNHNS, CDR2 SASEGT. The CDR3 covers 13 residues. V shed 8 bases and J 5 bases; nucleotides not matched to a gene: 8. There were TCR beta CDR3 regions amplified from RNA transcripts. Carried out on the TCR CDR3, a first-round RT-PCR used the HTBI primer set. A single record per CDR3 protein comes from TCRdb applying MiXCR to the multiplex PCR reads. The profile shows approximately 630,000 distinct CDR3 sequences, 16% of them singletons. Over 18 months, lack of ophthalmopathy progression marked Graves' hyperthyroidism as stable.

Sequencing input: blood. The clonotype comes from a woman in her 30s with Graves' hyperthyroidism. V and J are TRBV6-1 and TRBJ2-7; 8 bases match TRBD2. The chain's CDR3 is CASVPAGDHEQYF. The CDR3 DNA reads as TGTGCCAGCGTTCCAGCGGGAGACCACGAGCAGTACTTC.